This T cell receptor (beta chain) was identified during a study of blood T cell repertoires in COVID-19 (dated by TCRdb to about 2020). With regard to the full study: Samples covering the acute and convalescent phases of COVID-19 were provided by collaborators in the United States, Italy and Spain. HLA class I and class II types, where available, came from metadata supplied by the sample provider rather than from assay-based typing. The material from the prospective study consisted of cDNA or gDNA derived from T cells, B-cell-depleted T cells, or PBMCs. Sample metadata almost always included a de-identified subject ID, COVID-19 status, age in years and sex. The repertoires were released in a freely available public database intended as a resource for research on the immune response to SARS-CoV-2. The samples were drawn from two sources: the first 160 participants of the ongoing ImmuneRACE study, and 1,254 subjects contributed by 6 global collaborators. The dataset comprised deeply sampled blood TCRbeta repertoires from subjects exposed to, actively infected with, or recovered from COVID-19. Points the paper makes about the study in general: The amount of clinical and demographic metadata varied by source and participant and was provided uncurated.

In Seattle, one collaborating source enrolled patients while the infection was active and tracked those patients longitudinally over the course of disease. Collaborating institutions collected whole blood in K2EDTA tubes following their own protocols. For TCRbeta analysis, collaborators shipped samples in one of three forms: frozen whole blood, isolated PBMCs, or DNA extracted from either of those sample types. In the case of this clone: There is no known antigen for this receptor. Base quality data are lacking; no much larger clone is found one base away.

The immunoSEQ Assay, a bias-controlled multiplex PCR, was used to amplify TCRbeta CDR3 regions from genomic DNA. The study's own analysis went as follows. Within the assay, amplification of reference gene primers was used to estimate how many nucleated cells each sample contained. Sequence reads were collapsed and filtered to measure the absolute abundance of every unique TCRbeta CDR3 rearrangement. For each sample, productive Simpson clonality was calculated by taking the square root of Simpson's diversity index across productive rearrangements. The source is immuneACCESS, and TCRdb retained only in-frame sequences with V and J called. Part of the clones is not carried over; for the studies checked, unresolved V genes explain less than half of this, and the remainder is unexplained. The V and J calls and clone size come from that table; D and trimming were worked out from the DNA. For this sample there are 300,000 to 350,000 clones; about 87% appear just once. More than 7.5% of the sample is in the top ten clones.

Cut back by 3 bases and 2 bases, the V and J ends lie 7 bases apart. The germline V gene encodes CDR1 SQVTM and CDR2 ANQGSEA. The CDR3 runs 12 residues from the cysteine to the phenylalanine. This entry keeps only the CDR3 DNA: 36 bases, framed from base 1. Sequenced: peripheral blood. The TCR was taken from a man aged 25 to 40 with COVID-19, enrolled during active disease. The chain is assembled from TRBV29-1 and TRBJ1-2, with the D gene call left open. For the CDR3, the sequence is CSVEAQNYGYTF. The nucleotide sequence is TGCAGCGTTGAGGCACAGAACTATGGCTACACCTTC.